The next 22 T cell receptor beta chains were all read from a single sample in a study of human T cells and chemical hapten exposure. TCRdb analysed the RACE reads with MiXCR anew, one entry per CDR3 protein. The repertoire holds 40,000 or so distinct CDR3 sequences, just under 4% seen once, with more than 25% in the top ten. Time point noted: patch test 1, 2 weeks after DPC sensitization. The treatment was: therapeutic diphenylcyclopropenone sensitization with weekly scalp DPC. Unfractionated whole blood was the source of the extracted total RNA. The sample consisted of whole blood, taken in connection with sensitization to the hapten diphenylcyclopropenone (DPC). These receptors were taken from a man over 45 with alopecia areata. Some clones in this sample may be carry-over from other donors' samples.

The table lists this clonotype with many counts. This chain connects TRBV27 to TRBJ2-2, with a weak D call TRBD1 (6 bases). Trimming took off 4 bases at V and 1 base at J, with 13 bases between the two ends. The CDR3 runs to 16 residues. Per germline, CDR1 MNHEY and CDR2 SMNVEV (reference sequence). The CDR3 is CASSSQGSGNTGELFF. In DNA form, the CDR3 reads TGTGCCAGCAGTTCACAGGGATCTGGGAACACCGGGGAGCTGTTTTTT.

This clonotype has at least ten counts. The chain has TRBV28 and TRBJ1-1, with unresolved D. Germline V gene sequence: CDR1 MDHEN, CDR2 SYDVKM. V lost 7 bases and J lost 5, with 17 bases in between. The CDR3 covers 14 residues. CDR3 sequence (DNA): TGTGCCAGCAACCCTATGGGCAGGCGAACTGAAGCTTTCTTT. Residues: CASNPMGRRTEAFF.

This clonotype has at least ten counts. The chain has TRBV28 and TRBJ2-7, with TRBD2 matching over 16 bases. With 6 bases clipped from V and 12 bases from J, the junction kept 11 bases outside the gene matches. The CDR3 runs 15 residues. CDR1 is MDHEN and CDR2 is SYDVKM in the germline V gene. The CDR3 nucleotides are TGTGCCAGCAGACCTACAGGGACTAGCGGGAGGGCCACGTACTTC. Its translation: CASRPTGTSGRATYF.

This clonotype was recorded many times. V gene TRBV12-3 or TRBV12-4 combines with J gene TRBJ1-5, with 8 bases lining up with TRBD1. J lost 7 bases, V lost 6 bases, and 8 bases had no gene match. This CDR3 region has 14 residues. This chain's CDR3 is CASSPGGRGQPQHF. The CDR3 DNA reads as TGTGCCAGCAGCCCAGGGGGCCGGGGACAGCCCCAGCATTTT.

At least ten counts were recorded for this clonotype. The chain employs TRBV29-1 and TRBJ2-2; TRBD2 matches at 7 bases. The junction had 9 bases not matched to a gene; V was cut back by 4 bases and J by 4 bases. CDR1 is SQVTM and CDR2 is ANQGSEA in the germline V gene. The CDR3 length is 15 residues. CDR3 nucleotides: TGCAGCGTTGGATTACTAGCGTATGGCACCGGGGAGCTGTTTTTT. Protein sequence: CSVGLLAYGTGELFF.

This clonotype has a count of ten or more. The chain has TRBV15 and TRBJ2-7; 8 bases map to TRBD2. V was clipped by 3 bases and J by 1 base; unmatched bases: 8. Germline V CDR1 and CDR2: LNHNV, YYDKDF (reference sequence). The CDR3 sequence is 16 residues long. The CDR3 is CATSSKRERMSYEQYF. The CDR3 DNA reads TGTGCCACCAGCAGTAAGCGGGAGAGGATGTCCTACGAGCAGTACTTC.

The sample holds many counts of this clonotype. The CDR3 loop reads CASSRGTPLGNEQYF. CDR3 nucleotides: TGTGCCAGCAGCCGCGGGACTCCTTTAGGAAACGAGCAGTACTTC. V gene TRBV7-2 combines with J gene TRBJ2-7, with D perhaps matching TRBD2 (6 bases). Trimming left V 5 bases short and J 5 bases short, with 19 bases between. Germline-derived CDR1 and CDR2 are SGHTA and FQGNSA. The CDR3 contains 15 residues. The whole variable domain, remainder taken from reference TRBV7-2 and TRBJ2-7, is GAGVSQSPSNKVTEKGKDVELRCDPISGHTALYWYRQSLGQGLEFLIYFQGNSAPDKSGLPSDRFSAERTGGSVSTLTIQRTQQEDSAVYLCASSRGTPLGNEQYFGPGTRLTVT.

This clonotype was counted at least ten times. The chain carries TRBV20-1 and TRBJ2-3, with 7 bases aligning to TRBD2. In germline, CDR1 is DFQATT, CDR2 SNEGSKA (reference sequence). Trimming removed 0 bases from V and 10 bases from J; junction bases left unmatched: 4. CDR3 size: 12 residues. The CDR3 DNA reads as TGCAGTGCTAGAGAGGTTAGCGGGCCGCAGTATTTT. It specifies CSAREVSGPQYF.

This clonotype was counted many times. V and J are TRBV6-1 and TRBJ2-4; the D gene is possibly TRBD2 (7 bases). V was pared by 1 base and J by 3 bases, with 13 bases between. The CDR3 extends over 16 amino acids. Germline V gives CDR1 MNHNS, CDR2 SASEGT. The CDR3, as DNA: TGTGCCAGCAGTGAAGTTCGAGGGGGGGGCAAAAACATTCAGTACTTC. Protein product: CASSEVRGGGKNIQYF.

In this sample, this clonotype turned up many times. The chain has TRBV3-1 and TRBJ1-6; no clear D gene. Trimming removed 1 base from V and 7 bases from J, with 11 bases in between. CDR3 length: 15 amino acids. Looked up from germline, CDR1 is LGHDT and CDR2 is YNNKEL (reference sequence). CDR3 amino acids: CASSQVRRENSPLHF. The CDR3 nucleotides read TGTGCCAGCAGCCAAGTCAGGCGGGAGAATTCACCCCTCCACTTT.

This clonotype has ten or more counts. The rearrangement joins TRBV10-3 to TRBJ2-3; TRBD2 agrees at 9 bases. The CDR3 runs to 20 residues. Trimming cost V 3 bases and J 4 bases; bases outside gene matches: 20. CDR1 ENHRY and CDR2 SYGVKD come from the germline V gene. The DNA of the CDR3 is TGTGCCATCAGTGACCAGTTTGCGGGAGGGCCGCGGAGGTTTTCAGATACGCAGTATTTT. It encodes CAISDQFAGGPRRFSDTQYF.

This clonotype was seen many times. This chain connects TRBV3-1 to TRBJ2-1; D not resolved. With 0 bases removed from V and 5 bases from J, the gap between germline ends came to 11 bases. Germline CDR1 is LGHDT and CDR2 is YNNKEL (reference sequence). The CDR3 runs to 15 residues. The CDR3, as DNA: TGTGCCAGCAGCCAAGATAACCGCTGGCACAATGAGCAGTTCTTC. It specifies CASSQDNRWHNEQFF.

This clonotype showed up many times. The CDR3, as DNA: TGTGCCAGCAGCTCCGGCCCGACAGGACTTTATGGCTACACCTTC. Amino acids: CASSSGPTGLYGYTF. The chain employs TRBV7-2 and TRBJ1-2, with a weak D call TRBD1 (6 bases). Between the trimmed V and J ends, which lost 4 bases and 5 bases, there was a span of 17 bases. Germline CDR1 reads SGHTA; CDR2 reads FQGNSA. The CDR3 contains 15 residues.

This clonotype was picked up a small number of times. The V call is TRBV24-1, the J call TRBJ2-5, with unresolved D. The CDR3 extends over 11 amino acids. The V gene lost 9 bases and the J gene lost 3 bases, with 7 bases spanning the gap. From germline, CDR1 is KGHDR and CDR2 SFDVKD. Written as DNA, the CDR3 is TGTGCCACCGCAGAGGAAGAGACCCAGTACTTC. It specifies CATAEEETQYF.

Concerning this clonotype itself: A read error is possible here, since a much larger clone lies one base away. CDR3 DNA sequence: TGTGCCGGCACCCCCTCCGGCGGGAAAGAGACCCAGTACTTC. Its protein is CAGTPSGGKETQYF. The chain has TRBV5-4 and TRBJ2-5; maybe TRBD2 (6 bases). This CDR3 has 14 residues. V was clipped by 10 bases and J by 3 bases, with 19 bases between them. Germline V gene sequence: CDR1 SGHNT, CDR2 YYREEE (reference sequence).

This clonotype was recorded at least ten times. This chain uses TRBV12-3 or TRBV12-4 with TRBJ2-3, with D perhaps TRBD2 (5 bases). V was shortened by 5 bases and J by 2 bases, with 14 bases between the two germline ends. The CDR3 runs to 15 residues. The CDR3 DNA follows: TGTGCCAGCAGTCCCGACCGGGATTTCACAGATACGCAGTATTTT. Protein sequence: CASSPDRDFTDTQYF.

At least ten counts were recorded for this clonotype. The chain uses TRBV20-1 and TRBJ2-5, with 8 positions matching TRBD1. The V segment lost 0 bases and the J segment 2 bases; nucleotides outside the gene matches: 5. The CDR3 runs 15 residues. Germline V gives CDR1 DFQATT, CDR2 SNEGSKA (reference sequence). Written as DNA, the CDR3 is TGCAGTGCTAGAGAATTTAGGACAGGGCAAGAGACCCAGTACTTC. It codes for CSAREFRTGQETQYF.

The chain carries TRBV27 and TRBJ1-6; tentatively, D is TRBD1 (5 bases). The germline V gene encodes CDR1 MNHEY and CDR2 SMNVEV (reference sequence). V was trimmed by 6 bases and J by 8 bases, leaving 23 bases between them. The CDR3 sequence is 17 residues long. The chain's CDR3 is CASSRTLRVPSDSPLHF. The CDR3 DNA sequence: TGTGCCAGCAGCCGGACACTCAGGGTCCCAAGTGATTCACCCCTCCACTTT.

This clonotype was picked up many times. The V and J genes are TRBV10-3 and TRBJ2-3, with TRBD2 matching over 8 bases. Per the germline V gene, CDR1 is ENHRY and CDR2 is SYGVKD. CDR3 length: 23 residues. Trimming took 0 bases from V and 0 from J; bases not matched to a gene: 23. CDR3 in DNA: TGTGCCATCAGTGAGTCAAGACTGTCTGAACTAGCGGAGGAGAAAGCTAGCACAGATACGCAGTATTTT. Translated: CAISESRLSELAEEKASTDTQYF.

This clonotype occurred many times. The chain has TRBV28 and TRBJ2-1; TRBD1 might be the D (6 bases). Per the germline V gene, CDR1 is MDHEN and CDR2 is SYDVKM. V dropped 6 bases and J dropped 6 bases, with 15 bases sitting between them. This CDR3 has 14 amino acids. The CDR3: CASRTGTLGNEQFF. The DNA for the CDR3 is TGTGCCAGCAGGACCGGGACACTTGGCAATGAGCAGTTCTTC.

This clonotype was counted ten times or more. The genes are TRBV2 and TRBJ1-2, with TRBD1 identical over 9 bases. This CDR3 is 13 amino acids long. Unmatched junction bases numbered 3, after V lost 7 bases and J lost 3 bases. Germline V gene lookup returns CDR1 SNHLY and CDR2 FYNNEI. CDR3 loop: CASNRQGDYGYTF. CDR3 bases: TGTGCCAGCAACCGACAGGGGGACTATGGCTACACCTTC. Full variable domain (remainder filled in from reference TRBV2 and TRBJ1-2): EPEVTQTPSHQVTQMGQEVILRCVPISNHLYFYWYRQILGQKVEFLVSFYNNEISEKSEIFDDQFSVERPDGSNFTLKIRSTKLEDSAMYFCASNRQGDYGYTFGSGTRLTVV.

In this sample, this clonotype turned up many times. The chain employs TRBV29-1 and TRBJ2-3; D uncertain. V was shortened by 5 bases and J by 0 bases, with 6 bases between the two germline ends. Germline lookup yields CDR1 SQVTM and CDR2 ANQGSEA. The CDR3 is 12 residues long. In DNA form, the CDR3 reads TGCAGCGTTTTCCAGAGCACAGATACGCAGTATTTT. This gives the protein CSVFQSTDTQYF.